This entry is about one T cell receptor (beta chain). Its antigen is unidentified. This sample was included in a study of cytomegalovirus exposure and HLA in healthy donors. Study summary: Of all 400 or so donors who were genotyped, around 82% belonged to the Caucasian-associated ancestry cluster. Study-wide results and caveats: The classifier was said to identify cytomegalovirus status with high specificity and sensitivity.

60 Vbeta and 13 Jbeta primers were used in PCR. Libraries were prepared by immunoSEQ multiplex PCR; TCRdb keeps only in-frame clonotypes and omits some of them. The table includes about 73,000 clones, 65% to 85% detected once. This CDR3 comprises 17 residues. Germline V gene sequence: CDR1 SGHVS, CDR2 FQNEAQ. V lost 5 bases, J lost 7 bases, and 23 bases lay in between. The TCR originated in a man between 65 and 79 years old in good health and CMV-seronegative. This chain connects TRBV7-8 to TRBJ1-4, with D maybe TRBD1 (5 bases). The sequencing sample was made of PBMCs. The CDR3 here is CASSEVEGSGFSEKLFF. The CDR3 DNA reads as TGTGCCAGCAGCGAAGTGGAAGGGTCAGGGTTTAGTGAAAAACTGTTTTTT.